This TCR beta chain was profiled in a study of blood T cell repertoires in COVID-19 (TCRdb year 2020). In terms of the full investigation: Samples from collaborators originated in the United States, Italy and Spain and spanned both the acute and convalescent phases of COVID-19. The material from the prospective study consisted of cDNA or gDNA derived from T cells, B-cell-depleted T cells, or PBMCs. Samples came from the ongoing ImmuneRACE study (first 160 participants) plus 1,254 subjects from 6 global collaborators. The dataset comprised deeply sampled blood TCRbeta repertoires from subjects exposed to, actively infected with, or recovered from COVID-19. The sample metadata nearly always contained a de-identified subject ID, COVID-19 status, age in years and sex. The repertoires were made available in a free public database intended to serve as a resource for research on the immune response to SARS-CoV-2. HLA class I and class II types, where available, came from metadata supplied by the sample provider rather than from assay-based typing.

In the prospective study, participants were roughly 18 to 89 years old, resided in fewer than 25 geographic areas of the United States, and were enrolled through a virtual design. To assign participants to cohorts, the prospective study relied on clinical history that participants themselves reported in a screening survey and a study questionnaire. Recovered participants in ImmuneRACE Cohort 3 were defined as having two consecutive negative NP/OP PCR tests, clearance from a healthcare professional, or resolution of symptoms. Mobile phlebotomists in the prospective study collected whole blood, serum and a nasopharyngeal or oropharyngeal swab from every participant. Prospective study participants could optionally give additional blood draws and questionnaires over a 2-month period. Before DNA extraction, blood samples from the prospective study were shipped at room temperature or frozen. The germline V end is reduced by 4 bases and the J end by 0 bases; junction bases left unmatched: 9. Its CDR3 holds 17 amino acids, cysteine through phenylalanine. Left in the record is the CDR3 DNA by itself, 51 bases read in frame from the first base. According to the germline V gene, CDR1 reads MGHRA and CDR2 reads YSYEKL.

TCRbeta CDR3 regions were amplified from genomic DNA using the immunoSEQ Assay, a bias-controlled multiplex PCR. The published analysis was carried out like this. The number of nucleated cells in each sample was estimated by amplification of reference gene primers within the assay. To quantify the absolute abundance of each unique TCRbeta CDR3 rearrangement, sequence reads were collapsed and filtered. For each sample, productive Simpson clonality was calculated by taking the square root of Simpson's diversity index across productive rearrangements. The source is immuneACCESS, and TCRdb retained only in-frame sequences with V and J called. Part of the clones is not carried over; for the studies checked, unresolved V genes explain less than half of this, and the remainder is unexplained. Clone size and the V and J calls come from that table; the DNA yielded D and trimming. The sample records 160,000 or so clones, roughly 90% of which are singletons. The ten largest make up 6.6% of the sample.

Regarding this clone: Its antigen is not yet known. No much larger clone is present one base from it, and per-base qualities are unavailable.

The paper as a whole reports these results and caveats: Clinical and demographic metadata were provided uncurated, with the amount varying by source and participant.

The receptor chain draws on TRBV4-1 and TRBJ2-1; TRBD2 fits 7 bases in the junction. The source is a woman aged 50 to 60 who had recovered from COVID-19. The sequenced sample consisted of PBMCs or T cells enriched from blood (not recorded which). The DNA sequence reads TGCGCCAGCAGCCGAGACCTTGGGGGGGGCTCCTACAATGAGCAGTTCTTC. This yields the protein CASSRDLGGGSYNEQFF.